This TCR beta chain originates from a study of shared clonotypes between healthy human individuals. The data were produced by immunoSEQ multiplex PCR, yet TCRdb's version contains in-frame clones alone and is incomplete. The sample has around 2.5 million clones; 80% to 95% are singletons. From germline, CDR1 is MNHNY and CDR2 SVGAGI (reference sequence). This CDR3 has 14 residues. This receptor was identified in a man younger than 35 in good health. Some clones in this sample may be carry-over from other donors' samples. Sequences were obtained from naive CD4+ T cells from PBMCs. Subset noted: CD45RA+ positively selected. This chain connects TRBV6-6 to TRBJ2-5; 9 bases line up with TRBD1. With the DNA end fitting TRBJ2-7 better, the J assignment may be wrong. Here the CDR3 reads CASRGTGSSYEQYF. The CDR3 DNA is TGTGCCAGCAGAGGGACAGGGAGCTCCTACGAGCAGTACTTC.